The present entry profiles one T cell receptor (beta chain) with its context. Primed by a sample-barcoded 5' primer and a J-beta primer mix, a second PCR proceeded for 7 to 11 cycles. In TCRdb, the 5' RACE reads were re-called with MiXCR into one record per CDR3 protein. The repertoire holds about 2 million distinct CDR3 sequences, with 49% as singletons. The CDR3 length is 17 residues. Trimming took 1 base from V and 1 from J; bases not matched to a gene: 8. CDR1 is SGHRS and CDR2 is YFSETQ in the germline V gene. This entry is derived from a study of blood T cells in healthy people across ages. The chain is built from TRBV5-1 and TRBJ2-3; 8 bases align to TRBD1. This TCR was recovered from a woman between 40 and 55 years old in good health. The sequencing sample was made of blood. CDR3 DNA sequence: TGCGCCAGCAGCTTGTATAGGACAGGGACACGCACAGATACGCAGTATTTT. It yields the protein CASSLYRTGTRTDTQYF.